The 18 T cell receptor beta chains in this list originate from one sample, sequenced in a study of blood T cell repertoires in COVID-19. Measured with immunoSEQ multiplex PCR; TCRdb has only the in-frame clones, and not every one. The table lists roughly 150,000 clones, more than 75% of them singletons. Sequenced material: peripheral blood. These receptors originate from a woman aged 55 to 70 with COVID-19, enrolled during active disease.

J is TRBJ1-2 and V is TRBV27; D gene unclear. V was cut by 6 bases and J by 8 bases, with 13 bases left in between. The CDR3 consists of 12 residues. CDR1 and CDR2 from the germline V gene are MNHEY and SMNVEV (reference sequence). CDR3 sequence reads: CASRSGQLGYTF. The CDR3 nucleotides are TGTGCCAGCAGATCAGGTCAATTGGGCTACACCTTC.

V is TRBV19 and J is TRBJ1-6; 8 bases agree with TRBD1. Looked up from germline, CDR1 is LNHDA and CDR2 is SQIVND (reference sequence). This CDR3 contains 16 residues. Losses at the gene ends were 6 bases for V and 3 bases for J; bases not matched to a gene: 7. CDR3 coding DNA: TGTGCCAGTAGCCAACAACAGGGGGTCTATAATTCACCCCTCCACTTT. Translation: CASSQQQGVYNSPLHF.

The genes are TRBV9 and TRBJ2-2; perhaps TRBD1 as D (5 bases). Trimming left V 3 bases short and J 2 bases short, with 23 bases between. CDR1 is SGDLS and CDR2 is YYNGEE in the germline V gene. The CDR3 sequence is 19 residues long. The CDR3 nucleotides are TGTGCCAGCAGCGCAGGGCCGCGTGCAGTGGGGATTAACACCGGGGAGCTGTTTTTT. Amino acids: CASSAGPRAVGINTGELFF.

This clone was recorded only once. The chain combines TRBV29-1 with TRBJ1-1, with a weak D call TRBD1 (6 bases). Germline V gene lookup returns CDR1 SQVTM and CDR2 ANQGSEA. Trimming took 6 bases from V and 4 from J, leaving 18 bases between them. The CDR3 is made up of 14 amino acids. CDR3 coding DNA: TGCAGCGTGGAGAGGGGGACGGGCTTCACTGAAGCTTTCTTT. It specifies CSVERGTGFTEAFF. Complete variable domain (other parts from reference TRBV29-1 and TRBJ1-1): SAVISQKPSRDICQRGTSLTIQCQVDSQVTMMFWYRQQPGQSLTLIATANQGSEATYESGFVIDKFPISRPNLTFSTLTVSNMSPEDSSIYLCSVERGTGFTEAFFGQGTRLTVV.

This rearrangement joins TRBV19 to TRBJ1-2, with 8 bases fitting TRBD1. With 5 bases clipped from V and 1 base from J, the junction kept 9 bases outside the gene matches. Germline CDR1 reads LNHDA; CDR2 reads SQIVND (reference sequence). The CDR3 totals 16 residues. The CDR3 DNA sequence: TGTGCCAGTAGTCCATCCCAGGGGGCTGATAACTATGGCTACACCTTC. Translated, it gives CASSPSQGADNYGYTF.

V is TRBV6-5 and J is TRBJ2-7; 7 bases line up with TRBD1. The CDR3 spans 12 residues. Germline-derived CDR1 and CDR2 are MNHEY and SVGAGI. With V trimmed by 6 bases and J by 3 bases, 2 bases remained unmatched. CDR3 in DNA: TGTGCCAGCAGCCGGGACAGCTACGAGCAGTACTTC. It specifies CASSRDSYEQYF.

V usage is TRBV24-1 and J usage is TRBJ2-7; D is possibly TRBD2 (6 bases). This CDR3 comprises 13 residues. The germline V gene encodes CDR1 KGHDR and CDR2 SFDVKD. With 5 bases removed from V and 3 bases from J, the gap between germline ends came to 10 bases. The CDR3 protein is CATSVEGGYEQYV. CDR3 in DNA: TGTGCCACCAGTGTTGAGGGAGGCTACGAGCAGTACGTC.

This rearrangement joins TRBV6-5 to TRBJ2-5; D is perhaps TRBD1 (5 bases). The CDR3 is made up of 11 amino acids. The V and J ends lost 6 bases and 3 bases respectively, with 5 bases between them. Germline V gives CDR1 MNHEY, CDR2 SVGAGI. This CDR3 reads CASRGEETQYF. The DNA of the CDR3 is TGTGCCAGCAGAGGGGAAGAGACCCAGTACTTC.

As concerns this clone: One base away lies a much larger clone, so this may be a sequencing read error. The chain has TRBV6-5 and TRBJ1-2; D is possibly TRBD1 (5 bases). This CDR3 is built from 15 residues. CDR1 and CDR2 (germline): MNHEY, SVGAGI. The CDR3 bases are TGTGCCGGCAGTCCCCGGGAGGGGAATTTATATGGCTACACCTTC. Residues: CAGSPREGNLYGYTF.

The chain links TRBV19 to TRBJ2-6; 7 bases are shared with TRBD1. The V gene's germline CDR1 is LNHDA and CDR2 SQIVND (reference sequence). The CDR3 runs 15 residues. V was clipped by 7 bases and J by 4 bases; unmatched bases: 7. CDR3 in DNA: TGTGCCAGTAACTCGGACAGGCAAGGGGCCAACGTCCTGACTTTC. Its protein product is CASNSDRQGANVLTF.

V gene TRBV2 combines with J gene TRBJ1-5; D unclear. This CDR3 is 15 amino acids long. V was clipped by 6 bases and J by 5 bases, with 17 bases between them. Germline CDR1 and CDR2: SNHLY and FYNNEI. The chain's CDR3 is CASRSGWAEDQPQHF. For the CDR3, the DNA is TGTGCCAGCAGAAGTGGGTGGGCGGAGGATCAGCCCCAGCATTTT.

This clone showed up many times. CDR3: CASTPFRDTQYF. CDR3 bases: TGTGCCAGCACCCCGTTTCGAGATACGCAGTATTTT. V and J are TRBV2 and TRBJ2-3; D not certain. The CDR3 covers 12 residues. V was cut by 7 bases and J by 5 bases, with 10 bases left in between. Per the germline V gene, CDR1 is SNHLY and CDR2 is FYNNEI.

The gene calls are TRBV5-4 and TRBJ2-3, with D possibly being TRBD2 (6 bases). V lost 4 bases and J 0 bases, leaving 12 bases between the germline ends. Germline V CDR1 and CDR2: SGHNT, YYREEE (reference sequence). The CDR3 runs 15 residues. The CDR3 DNA reads TGTGCCAGCAGCACCCGGGGGAGAAGCACAGATACGCAGTATTTT. Its translation is CASSTRGRSTDTQYF.

The rearrangement joins TRBV5-1 to TRBJ1-2; TRBD1 might be the D (5 bases). This CDR3 comprises 14 residues. Per germline, CDR1 SGHRS and CDR2 YFSETQ. V lost 4 bases, J lost 7 bases, and 17 bases lay in between. The CDR3 DNA follows: TGCGCCAGCAGCCGGGAGGGGAAAAGTAGTGGCTACACCTTC. It is translated as CASSREGKSSGYTF.

The rearrangement uses TRBV7-2 and TRBJ1-5; perhaps TRBD1 as D (5 bases). Trimming took off 4 bases at V and 4 bases at J, with 14 bases between the two ends. The germline V gene encodes CDR1 SGHTA and CDR2 FQGNSA. The length of the CDR3 is 15 residues. This CDR3 is CASSSKVGGNQPQHF. CDR3 sequence (DNA): TGTGCCAGCAGCTCCAAGGTTGGGGGGAATCAGCCCCAGCATTTT.

The V and J genes are TRBV10-3 and TRBJ1-5, with D maybe TRBD1 (5 bases). The germline CDR1 and CDR2 sequences are ENHRY and SYGVKD. V gave up 8 bases and J gave up 5 bases, with 13 bases separating them. The CDR3 runs to 13 residues. In nucleotides, the CDR3 is TGTGCCATCGCCGGGGGTGAGGATCAGCCCCAGCATTTT. The encoded protein is CAIAGGEDQPQHF.

This rearrangement joins TRBV6-1 to TRBJ2-3; TRBD2 agrees at 12 bases. The CDR3 totals 20 residues. Trimming at V came to 2 bases and at J to 2 bases, leaving 14 bases not matched to a gene. Germline V gives CDR1 MNHNS, CDR2 SASEGT. The CDR3 DNA is TGTGCCAGCAGTGAACGACTAGCGGGAGCCACCCCCCGGTACACAGATACGCAGTATTTT. The encoded protein is CASSERLAGATPRYTDTQYF.

This clone was seen only once. The chain couples TRBV10-1 to TRBJ2-3, with D possibly being TRBD2 (5 bases). This CDR3 has 14 amino acids. Germline V lookup: CDR1 WNHNN, CDR2 SYGVQD (reference sequence). The ends were cut back, 1 base at V and 1 base at J, with 6 bases in the middle. The CDR3 nucleotides are TGCGCCAGCAGTGAGTTGGAGGGCACAGATACGCAGTATTTT. It encodes CASSELEGTDTQYF.